This TCR beta chain was obtained from a study of blood T cells in healthy people across ages. Study outcomes and limitations: The study could not conclusively compare naive and antigen-experienced cells, given its unsorted PBMCs. A roughly linear fall in TCR beta diversity per million T cells was seen with increasing age.

Next came a second PCR, run for about 7 to 12 cycles, which used a sample-barcoded 5' primer along with a J-beta primer mix. TCRdb reprocessed the 5' RACE reads via MiXCR and lists one record per CDR3 protein. The table has approximately 690,000 distinct CDR3 sequences, 40% to 45% seen once. This clonotype was picked up a small number of times. Its antigen is undetermined. The CDR3 consists of 19 residues. The germline CDR1 and CDR2 sequences are SGHTA and FQGNSA. V was pared by 0 bases and J by 2 bases, with 10 bases of the junction left unmatched. The sequencing sample was made of blood. V and J are TRBV7-2 and TRBJ2-1; 10 nucleotides match TRBD2. The receptor was derived from a man older than 75 in good health. CDR3: CASSLAALAGVSAYNEQFF. CDR3 sequence (DNA): TGTGCCAGCAGCTTAGCGGCGCTAGCGGGAGTATCCGCCTACAATGAGCAGTTCTTC.